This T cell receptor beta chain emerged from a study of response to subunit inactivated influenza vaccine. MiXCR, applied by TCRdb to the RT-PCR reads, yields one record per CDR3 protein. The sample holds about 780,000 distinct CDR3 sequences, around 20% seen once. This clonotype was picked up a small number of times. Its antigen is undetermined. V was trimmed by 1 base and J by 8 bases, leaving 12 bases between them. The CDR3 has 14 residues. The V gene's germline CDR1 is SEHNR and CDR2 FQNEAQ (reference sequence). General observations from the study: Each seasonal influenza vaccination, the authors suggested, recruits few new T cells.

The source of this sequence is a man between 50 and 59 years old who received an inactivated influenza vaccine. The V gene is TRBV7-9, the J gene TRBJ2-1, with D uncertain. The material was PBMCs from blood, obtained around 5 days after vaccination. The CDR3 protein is CASSLVAGRDEQFF. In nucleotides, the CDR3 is TGTGCCAGCAGCTTAGTGGCAGGAAGGGATGAGCAGTTCTTC.